The T cell receptor beta chain described here comes from a study of T cell clonality in common variable immunodeficiency. In this sample, this clone turned up many times. The CDR3 extends 3 residues past the end of the read, so its final part is completed from the germline J gene. Both groups were predominantly of Caucasian heritage. CDR3 length equals 15 residues. From germline, CDR1 is SNHLY and CDR2 FYNNEI. Trimming left V 5 bases short and J 1 base short, with 12 bases between. Sequencing input was equivalent genomic DNA from CVID and controls. TCRdb keeps only in-frame clones here, not all; method: immunoSEQ multiplex PCR. The sample is made up of about 59,000 clones, none counted only once.

The sequenced sample was peripheral blood mononuclear cells. This sequence joins TRBV2 and TRBJ1-5, with D tentatively TRBD1 (6 bases). The clonotype comes from a person between 18 and 70 years old in good health. CDR3 region: CASSPTGPSNQPQHF. The part of the CDR3 DNA that was read is TGTGCCAGCAGTCCGACAGGTCCCAGCAATCAGCCC.